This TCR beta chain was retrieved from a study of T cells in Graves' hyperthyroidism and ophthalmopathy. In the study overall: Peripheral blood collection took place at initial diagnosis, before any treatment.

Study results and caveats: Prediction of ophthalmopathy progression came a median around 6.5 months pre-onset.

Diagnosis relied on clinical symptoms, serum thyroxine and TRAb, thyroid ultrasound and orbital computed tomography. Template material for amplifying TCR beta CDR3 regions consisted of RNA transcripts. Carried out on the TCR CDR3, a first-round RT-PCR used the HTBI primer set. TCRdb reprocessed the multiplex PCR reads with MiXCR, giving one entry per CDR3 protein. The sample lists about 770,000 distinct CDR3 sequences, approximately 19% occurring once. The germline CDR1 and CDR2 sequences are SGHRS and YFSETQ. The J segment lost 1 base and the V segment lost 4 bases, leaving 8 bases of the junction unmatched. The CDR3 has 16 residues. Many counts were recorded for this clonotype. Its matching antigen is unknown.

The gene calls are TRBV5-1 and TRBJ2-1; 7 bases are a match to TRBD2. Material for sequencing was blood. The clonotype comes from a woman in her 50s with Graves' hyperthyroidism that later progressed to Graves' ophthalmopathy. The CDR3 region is CASSLRGGRSYNEQFF. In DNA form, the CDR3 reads TGCGCCAGCAGCCTACGGGGAGGGCGATCCTACAATGAGCAGTTCTTC.